A selection of T cell receptor beta chains follows, all from one sample in a study of siplizumab effects on memory and regulatory T cells. Sequencing used immunoSEQ multiplex PCR; TCRdb keeps in-frame clones, though not all of them. The table has some 100,000 clones, about 90% seen once. Sequenced input: Tregs sorted from blood. Every receptor here comes from a human donor in good health. Each CDR3 is given with its conserved first and last residue. The D gene is left open where the match is weak. Size is omitted from some rows. Given values are once, few, many or a class for expanded clones.

v_gene	d_gene	abundance	j_gene	CDR3aa	CDR3nt
TRBV6-4	NA	NA	TRBJ1-6	CASSDTGRSSPLHF	TGTGCCAGCAGTGACACGGGGCGGTCCTCACCCCTCCACTTT
TRBV10-1	TRBD1	NA	TRBJ2-1	CANTDRGLSEQFF	TGCGCCAATACGGACAGGGGGCTCAGTGAGCAGTTCTTC
TRBV4-1	NA	NA	TRBJ2-1	CASSQAASSYNEQFF	TGCGCCAGCAGCCAAGCGGCTAGTTCCTACAATGAGCAGTTCTTC
TRBV6-1	TRBD1	NA	TRBJ2-1	CASSDERGQGRNEQFF	TGTGCCAGCAGTGACGAAAGAGGACAGGGTCGAAATGAGCAGTTCTTC
TRBV18	NA	NA	TRBJ2-5	CASSSQETQYF	TGTGCCAGCTCATCGCAAGAGACCCAGTACTTC
TRBV6-4	TRBD2	NA	TRBJ2-3	CASSVAGGTDTQYF	TGTGCCAGCAGTGTGGCGGGGGGCACAGATACGCAGTATTTT
TRBV6-1	TRBD1	NA	TRBJ1-5	CASSDRGGYSNQPQHF	TGTGCCAGCAGTGACAGGGGGGGCTATAGCAATCAGCCCCAGCATTTT
TRBV7-3	NA	NA	TRBJ1-1	CASRVQGGVESEAFF	TGTGCCAGCAGAGTCCAGGGAGGGGTTGAATCTGAAGCTTTCTTT
TRBV19	NA	once	TRBJ2-3	CASKGPGTDTQYF	TGTGCCAGTAAGGGGCCCGGCACAGATACGCAGTATTTT
TRBV5-1	TRBD2	NA	TRBJ2-1	CASSLMPGGRNEQFF	TGCGCCAGCAGCTTGATGCCGGGGGGTCGGAATGAGCAGTTCTTC
TRBV20-1	NA	NA	TRBJ2-7	CSASVDEQYF	TGCAGTGCTAGTGTGGACGAGCAGTACTTC
TRBV2	TRBD2	NA	TRBJ2-7	CASSEELAGATTLPVQYF	TGTGCCAGCAGTGAAGAACTAGCGGGAGCGACAACGCTACCGGTGCAGTACTTC